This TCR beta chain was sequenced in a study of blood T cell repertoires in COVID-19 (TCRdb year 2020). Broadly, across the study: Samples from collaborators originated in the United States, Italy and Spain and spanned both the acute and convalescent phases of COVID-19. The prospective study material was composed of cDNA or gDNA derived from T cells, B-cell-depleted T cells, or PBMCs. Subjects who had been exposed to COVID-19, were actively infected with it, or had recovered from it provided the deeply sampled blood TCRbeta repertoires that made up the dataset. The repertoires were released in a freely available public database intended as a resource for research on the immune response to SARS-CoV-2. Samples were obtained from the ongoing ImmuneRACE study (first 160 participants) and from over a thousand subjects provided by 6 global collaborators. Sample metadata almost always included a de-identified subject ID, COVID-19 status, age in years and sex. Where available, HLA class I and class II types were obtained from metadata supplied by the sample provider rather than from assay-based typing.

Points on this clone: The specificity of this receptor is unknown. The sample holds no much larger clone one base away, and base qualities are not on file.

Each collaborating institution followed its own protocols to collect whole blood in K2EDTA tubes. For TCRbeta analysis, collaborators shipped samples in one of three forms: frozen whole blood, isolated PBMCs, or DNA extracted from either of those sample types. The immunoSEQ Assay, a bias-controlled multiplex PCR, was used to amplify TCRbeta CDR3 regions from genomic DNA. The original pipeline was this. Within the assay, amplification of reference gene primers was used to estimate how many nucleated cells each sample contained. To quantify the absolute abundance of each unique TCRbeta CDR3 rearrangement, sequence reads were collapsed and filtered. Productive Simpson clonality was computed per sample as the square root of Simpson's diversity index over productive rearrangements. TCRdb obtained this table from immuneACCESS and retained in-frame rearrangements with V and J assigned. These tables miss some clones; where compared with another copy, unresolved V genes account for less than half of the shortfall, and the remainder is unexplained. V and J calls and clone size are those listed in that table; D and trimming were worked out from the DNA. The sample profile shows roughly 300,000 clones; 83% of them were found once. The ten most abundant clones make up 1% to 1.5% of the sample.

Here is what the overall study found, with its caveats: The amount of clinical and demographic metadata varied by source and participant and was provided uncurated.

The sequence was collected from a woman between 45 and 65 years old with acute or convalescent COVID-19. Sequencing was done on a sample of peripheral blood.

This receptor carries the CDR3 CASRTGFGNTIYF. The DNA is TGCGCCAGCAGGACAGGGTTCGGAAACACCATATATTTT. The rearranged segments are TRBV10-2 and TRBJ1-3, with 7 junctional bases fitting TRBD1. The junction shows trimming of 6 bases on V and 4 bases on J, and the gene matches do not reach 3 bases of it. The germline V gene provides CDR1 WSHSY and CDR2 SAAADI. The CDR3, from cysteine to phenylalanine, totals 13 residues. Only the CDR3 part of the read is kept: 39 bases, read in frame from the first base.